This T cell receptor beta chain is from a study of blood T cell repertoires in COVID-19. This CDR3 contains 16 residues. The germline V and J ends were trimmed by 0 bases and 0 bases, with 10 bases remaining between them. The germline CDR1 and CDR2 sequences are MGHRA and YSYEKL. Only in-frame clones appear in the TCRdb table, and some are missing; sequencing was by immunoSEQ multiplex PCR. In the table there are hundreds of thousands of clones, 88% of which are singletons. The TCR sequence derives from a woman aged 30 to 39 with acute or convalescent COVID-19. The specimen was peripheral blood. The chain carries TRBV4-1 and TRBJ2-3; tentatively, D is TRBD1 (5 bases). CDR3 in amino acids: CASSQEFGASTDTQYF. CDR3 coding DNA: TGCGCCAGCAGCCAAGAGTTTGGGGCCAGCACAGATACGCAGTATTTT.